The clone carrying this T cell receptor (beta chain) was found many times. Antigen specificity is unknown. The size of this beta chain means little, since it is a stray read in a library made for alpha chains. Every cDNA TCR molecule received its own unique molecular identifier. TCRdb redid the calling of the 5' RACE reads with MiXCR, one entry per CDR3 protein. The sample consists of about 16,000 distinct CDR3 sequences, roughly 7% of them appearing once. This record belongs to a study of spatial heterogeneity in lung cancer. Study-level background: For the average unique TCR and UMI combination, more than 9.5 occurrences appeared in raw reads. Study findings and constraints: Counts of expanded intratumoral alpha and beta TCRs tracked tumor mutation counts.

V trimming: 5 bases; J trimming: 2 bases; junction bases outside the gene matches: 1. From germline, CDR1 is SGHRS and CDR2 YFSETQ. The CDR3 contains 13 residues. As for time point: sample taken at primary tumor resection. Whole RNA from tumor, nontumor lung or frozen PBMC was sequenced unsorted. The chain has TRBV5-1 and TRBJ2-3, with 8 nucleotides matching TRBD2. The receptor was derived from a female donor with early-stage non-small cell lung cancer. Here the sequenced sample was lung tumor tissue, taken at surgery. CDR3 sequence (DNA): TGCGCCAGCAGGACTAGCGCCACAGATACGCAGTATTTT. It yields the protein CASRTSATDTQYF.